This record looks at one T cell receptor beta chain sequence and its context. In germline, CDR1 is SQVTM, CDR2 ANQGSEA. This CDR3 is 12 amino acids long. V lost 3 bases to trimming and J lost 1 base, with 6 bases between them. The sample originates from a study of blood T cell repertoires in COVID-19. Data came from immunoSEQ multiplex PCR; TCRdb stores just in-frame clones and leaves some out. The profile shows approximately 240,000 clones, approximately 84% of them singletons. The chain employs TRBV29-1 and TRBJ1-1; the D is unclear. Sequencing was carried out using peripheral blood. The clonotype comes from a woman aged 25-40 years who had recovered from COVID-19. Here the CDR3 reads CSVDYWNTEAFF. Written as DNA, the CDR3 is TGCAGCGTTGATTACTGGAACACTGAAGCTTTCTTT. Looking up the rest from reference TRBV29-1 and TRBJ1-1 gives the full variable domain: SAVISQKPSRDICQRGTSLTIQCQVDSQVTMMFWYRQQPGQSLTLIATANQGSEATYESGFVIDKFPISRPNLTFSTLTVSNMSPEDSSIYLCSVDYWNTEAFFGQGTRLTVV.